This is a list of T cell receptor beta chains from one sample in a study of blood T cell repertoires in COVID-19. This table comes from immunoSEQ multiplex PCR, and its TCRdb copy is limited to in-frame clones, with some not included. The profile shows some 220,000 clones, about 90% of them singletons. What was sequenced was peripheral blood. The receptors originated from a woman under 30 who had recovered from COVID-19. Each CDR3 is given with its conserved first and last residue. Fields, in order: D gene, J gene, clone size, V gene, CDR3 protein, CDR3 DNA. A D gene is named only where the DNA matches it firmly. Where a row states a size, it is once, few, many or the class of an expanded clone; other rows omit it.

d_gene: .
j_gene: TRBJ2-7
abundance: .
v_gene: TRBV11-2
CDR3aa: CASSTLRDNPYEQYF
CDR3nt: TGTGCCAGCAGCACACTCCGGGACAACCCCTACGAGCAGTACTTC

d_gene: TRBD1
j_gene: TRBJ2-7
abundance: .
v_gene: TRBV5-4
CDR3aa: CASSPPGQGYEQYF
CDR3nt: TGTGCCAGCAGCCCCCCGGGACAGGGCTACGAGCAGTACTTC

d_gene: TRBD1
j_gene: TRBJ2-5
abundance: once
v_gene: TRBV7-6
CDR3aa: CASSLVEGDRVAETQYF
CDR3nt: TGTGCCAGCAGCTTAGTGGAGGGGGACAGGGTTGCAGAGACCCAGTACTTC

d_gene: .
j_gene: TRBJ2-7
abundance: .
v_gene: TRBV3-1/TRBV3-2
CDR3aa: CASSQEGGYYEQYF
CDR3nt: TGTGCCAGCAGCCAAGAAGGGGGATACTACGAGCAGTACTTC

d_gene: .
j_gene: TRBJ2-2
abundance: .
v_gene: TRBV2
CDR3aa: CASSVTGVANTGELFF
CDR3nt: TGTGCCAGCAGTGTGACAGGCGTCGCGAACACCGGGGAGCTGTTTTTT

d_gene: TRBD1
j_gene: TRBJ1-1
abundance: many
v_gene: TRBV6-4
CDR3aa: CASSTTGDPHTEAFF
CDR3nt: TGTGCCAGCAGCACGACAGGGGATCCACACACTGAAGCTTTCTTT

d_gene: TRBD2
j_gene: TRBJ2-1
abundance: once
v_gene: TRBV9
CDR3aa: CASSVASGRSEQFF
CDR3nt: TGTGCCAGCAGCGTAGCTAGCGGGAGGAGTGAGCAGTTCTTC

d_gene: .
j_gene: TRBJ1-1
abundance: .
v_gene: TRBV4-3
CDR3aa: CASSHRPGYPGFWDTEAFF
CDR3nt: TGCGCCAGCAGCCACAGACCAGGATATCCGGGATTTTGGGACACTGAAGCTTTCTTT

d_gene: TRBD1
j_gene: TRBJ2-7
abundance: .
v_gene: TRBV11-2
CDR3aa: CASSLVGTGGPSYEQYF
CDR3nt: TGTGCCAGCAGCTTAGTCGGGACAGGAGGTCCCTCCTACGAGCAGTACTTC

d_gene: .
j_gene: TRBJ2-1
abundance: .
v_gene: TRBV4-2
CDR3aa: CASSHVRQRYNEQFF
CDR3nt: TGTGCCAGCAGCCACGTGCGACAGAGGTACAATGAGCAGTTCTTC

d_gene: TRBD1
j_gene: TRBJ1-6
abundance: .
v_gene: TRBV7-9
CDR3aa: CASSFGQGRSPLHF
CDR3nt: TGTGCCAGCAGTTTTGGACAGGGGAGATCACCCCTCCACTTT

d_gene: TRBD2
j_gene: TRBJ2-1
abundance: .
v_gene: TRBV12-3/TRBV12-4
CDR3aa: CASSRLAGEQFF
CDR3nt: TGTGCCAGCAGCCGACTAGCGGGAGAGCAGTTCTTC

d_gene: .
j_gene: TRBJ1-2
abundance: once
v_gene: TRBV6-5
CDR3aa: CASSYTGRAGYTF
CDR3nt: TGTGCCAGCAGTTACACAGGGAGAGCTGGCTACACCTTC

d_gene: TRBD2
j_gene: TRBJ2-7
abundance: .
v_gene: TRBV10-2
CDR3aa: CASSGTSGHEQYF
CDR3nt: TGCGCCAGCAGTGGGACTAGCGGTCACGAGCAGTACTTC

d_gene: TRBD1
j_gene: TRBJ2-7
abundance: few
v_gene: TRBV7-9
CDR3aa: CASSLASGQDEQYF
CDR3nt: TGTGCCAGCAGCTTAGCCTCGGGACAGGACGAGCAGTACTTC

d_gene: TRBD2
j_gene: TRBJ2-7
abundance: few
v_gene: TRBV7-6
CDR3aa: CASSSFIAGRSYEQYF
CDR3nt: TGTGCCAGCAGCTCCTTCATAGCGGGGAGATCTTACGAGCAGTACTTC

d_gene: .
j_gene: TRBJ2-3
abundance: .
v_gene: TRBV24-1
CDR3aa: CATSATWVGAADTQYF
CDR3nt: TGTGCCACCAGTGCCACTTGGGTGGGGGCAGCAGATACGCAGTATTTT

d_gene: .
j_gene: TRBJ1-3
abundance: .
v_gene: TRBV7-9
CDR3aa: CASSRNEQGAGNTIYF
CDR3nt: TGTGCCAGCAGCCGCAACGAACAGGGCGCCGGAAACACCATATATTTT

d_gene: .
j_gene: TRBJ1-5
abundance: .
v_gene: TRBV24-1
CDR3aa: CATSDGGAHQPQHF
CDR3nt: TGTGCCACCAGTGATGGAGGGGCACATCAGCCCCAGCATTTT

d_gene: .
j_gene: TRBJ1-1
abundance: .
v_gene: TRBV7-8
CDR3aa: CASSRTVLNTEAFF
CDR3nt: TGTGCCAGCAGCCGGACAGTCTTGAACACTGAAGCTTTCTTT

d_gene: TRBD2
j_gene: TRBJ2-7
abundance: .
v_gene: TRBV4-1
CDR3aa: CASSQASGSYEQYF
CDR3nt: TGCGCCAGCAGCCAGGCTAGCGGGAGCTACGAGCAGTACTTC

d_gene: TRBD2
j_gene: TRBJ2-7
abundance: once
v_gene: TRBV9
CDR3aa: CASSVGGTSDYEQYF
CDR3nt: TGTGCCAGCAGCGTGGGGGGGACTAGCGACTACGAGCAGTACTTC

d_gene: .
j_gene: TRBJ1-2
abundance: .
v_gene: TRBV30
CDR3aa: CAGAGGRLLANYGYTF
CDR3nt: TGTGCCGGGGCTGGTGGCAGGTTATTAGCTAACTATGGCTACACCTTC

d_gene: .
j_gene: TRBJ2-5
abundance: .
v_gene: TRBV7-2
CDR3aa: CASSLAFAGAQETQYF
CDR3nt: TGTGCCAGCAGCTTAGCGTTTGCGGGCGCCCAAGAGACCCAGTACTTC

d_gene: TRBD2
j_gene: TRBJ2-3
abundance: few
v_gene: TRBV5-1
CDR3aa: CASSLPSGPDTDTQYF
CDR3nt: TGCGCCAGCAGCTTGCCTAGCGGGCCCGACACAGATACGCAGTATTTT

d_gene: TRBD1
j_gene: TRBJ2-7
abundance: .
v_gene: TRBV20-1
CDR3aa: CSATTGGEQYF
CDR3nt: TGCAGTGCTACGACAGGGGGCGAGCAGTACTTC

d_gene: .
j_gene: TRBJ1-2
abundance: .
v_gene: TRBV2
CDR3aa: CASSAEGPGYTF
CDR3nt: TGTGCCAGCAGTGCGGAGGGCCCTGGCTACACCTTC

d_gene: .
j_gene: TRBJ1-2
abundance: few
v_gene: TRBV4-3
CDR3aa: CASSQEANVNYGYTF
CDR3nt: TGCGCCAGCAGCCAAGAAGCTAATGTAAACTATGGCTACACCTTC

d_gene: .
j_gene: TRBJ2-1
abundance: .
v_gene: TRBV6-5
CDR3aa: CASRDSLYNEQFF
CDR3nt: TGTGCCAGCAGGGACTCCCTTTACAATGAGCAGTTCTTC

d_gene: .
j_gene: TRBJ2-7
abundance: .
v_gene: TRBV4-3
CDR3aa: CASSQDGRRLYF
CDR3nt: TGCGCCAGCAGCCAAGATGGGCGACGGCTGTACTTC

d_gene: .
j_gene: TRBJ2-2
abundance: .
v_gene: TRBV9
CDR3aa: CASKQADSTGELFF
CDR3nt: TGTGCCAGCAAGCAAGCGGACAGCACCGGGGAGCTGTTTTTT

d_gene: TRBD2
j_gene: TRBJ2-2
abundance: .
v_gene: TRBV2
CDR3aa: CASMLGGGAGELFF
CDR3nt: TGTGCCAGCATGCTAGGCGGGGGGGCCGGGGAGCTGTTTTTT

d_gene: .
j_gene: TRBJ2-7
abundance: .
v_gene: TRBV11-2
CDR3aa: CASSLAPPNEQYF
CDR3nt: TGTGCCAGCAGCTTAGCCCCTCCTAATGAGCAGTACTTC

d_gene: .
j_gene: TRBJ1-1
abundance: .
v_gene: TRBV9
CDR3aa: CASSVEQVNTEAFF
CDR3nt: TGTGCCAGCAGCGTAGAACAGGTTAACACTGAAGCTTTCTTT

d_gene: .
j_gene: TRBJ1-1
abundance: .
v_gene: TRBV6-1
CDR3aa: CASSELVDTEAFF
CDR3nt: TGTGCCAGCAGTGAGCTAGTGGACACTGAAGCTTTCTTT

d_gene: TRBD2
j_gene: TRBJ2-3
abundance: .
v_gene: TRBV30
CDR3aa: CAWSVGGLGTDTQYF
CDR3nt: TGTGCCTGGAGTGTCGGGGGGTTAGGCACAGATACGCAGTATTTT

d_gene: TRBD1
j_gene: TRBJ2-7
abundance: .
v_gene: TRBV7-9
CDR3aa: CASSGPGQGAYEQYF
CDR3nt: TGTGCCAGCAGCGGGCCGGGACAGGGGGCCTACGAGCAGTACTTC

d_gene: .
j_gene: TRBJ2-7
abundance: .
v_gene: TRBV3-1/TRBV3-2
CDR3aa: CASSQREVSYEQYF
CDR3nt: TGTGCCAGCAGCCAGAGGGAAGTCAGCTACGAGCAGTACTTC

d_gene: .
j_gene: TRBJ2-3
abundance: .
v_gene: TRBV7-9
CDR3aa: CASSLFLPGVLDTQYF
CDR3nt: TGTGCCAGCAGCTTATTCCTCCCGGGAGTATTAGATACGCAGTATTTT

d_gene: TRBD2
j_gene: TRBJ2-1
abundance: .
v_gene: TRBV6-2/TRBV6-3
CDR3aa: CASSLGLVVLNEQFF
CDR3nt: TGTGCCAGCAGCTTAGGACTAGTTGTTCTCAATGAGCAGTTCTTC

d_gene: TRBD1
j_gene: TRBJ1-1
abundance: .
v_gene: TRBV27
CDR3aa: CASSHRTGNTEAFF
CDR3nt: TGTGCCAGCAGCCACCGGACAGGCAACACTGAAGCTTTCTTT

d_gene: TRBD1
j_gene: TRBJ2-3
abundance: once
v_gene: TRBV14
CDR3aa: CASSLDRANLDTQYF
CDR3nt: TGTGCCAGCAGCTTGGACAGGGCAAATTTGGATACGCAGTATTTT